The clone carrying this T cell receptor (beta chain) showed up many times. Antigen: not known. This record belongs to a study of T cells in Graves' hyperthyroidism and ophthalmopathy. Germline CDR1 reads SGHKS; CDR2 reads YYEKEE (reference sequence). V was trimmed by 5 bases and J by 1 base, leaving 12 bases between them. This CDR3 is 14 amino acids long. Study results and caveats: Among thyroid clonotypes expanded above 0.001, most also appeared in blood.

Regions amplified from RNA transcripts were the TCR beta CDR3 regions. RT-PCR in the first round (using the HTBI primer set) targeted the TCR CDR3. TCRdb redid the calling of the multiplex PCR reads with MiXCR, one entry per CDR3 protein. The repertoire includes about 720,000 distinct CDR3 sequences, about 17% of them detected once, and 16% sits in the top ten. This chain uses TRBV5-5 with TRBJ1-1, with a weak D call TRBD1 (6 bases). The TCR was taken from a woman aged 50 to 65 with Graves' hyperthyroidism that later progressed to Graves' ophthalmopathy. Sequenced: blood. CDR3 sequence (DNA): TGTGCCAGCAGGCCAGGGGACCCGAACACTGAAGCTTTCTTT. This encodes CASRPGDPNTEAFF.